The 27 T cell receptor beta chains below were found in one sample sequenced in a study of shared clonotypes between healthy human individuals. Profiling relied on immunoSEQ multiplex PCR, and the TCRdb table lists in-frame clones only, not all of them. The sample carries over a million clones, around 95% recorded once. Sequencing input: naive CD4+ T cells sorted from blood. Subset specified: CD45RA+ positively selected. Receptor source: a man under 40 in good health.

The chain combines TRBV6-1 with TRBJ1-2; D is undetermined. CDR1 is MNHNS, CDR2 SASEGT, per germline. Trimming shortened V by 2 bases and J by 4 bases, and 11 bases separated the two germline ends. The CDR3 contains 14 residues. For the CDR3, the DNA is TGTGCCAGCAGTGAAATGCTCTCCTCCTATGGCTACACCTTC. Protein product: CASSEMLSSYGYTF.

V gene TRBV9 combines with J gene TRBJ2-1; 11 bases match TRBD2. This CDR3 has 18 residues. V was pared by 0 bases and J by 0 bases, with 5 bases of the junction left unmatched. Germline V gives CDR1 SGDLS, CDR2 YYNGEE. CDR3 in DNA: TGTGCCAGCAGCGTAGAGGGACTAGCGGCAAACTCCTACAATGAGCAGTTCTTC. Translation: CASSVEGLAANSYNEQFF. The full variable domain, its missing parts supplied by reference TRBV9 and TRBJ2-1, is DSGVTQTPKHLITATGQRVTLRCSPRSGDLSVYWYQQSLDQGLQFLIQYYNGEERAKGNILERFSAQQFPDLHSELNLSSLELGDSALYFCASSVEGLAANSYNEQFFGPGTRLTVL.

The V gene is TRBV6-5, the J gene TRBJ2-7, with D perhaps matching TRBD2 (5 bases). In germline, CDR1 is MNHEY, CDR2 SVGAGI. This CDR3 is built from 13 residues. V gave up 0 bases and J gave up 11 bases, with 14 bases separating them. Written as DNA, the CDR3 is TGTGCCAGCAGTTACTCGGCGGCAGGACTTAAGTACTTC. Protein product: CASSYSAAGLKYF.

With respect to this clone: The same CDR3 also results from other DNA sequences found in this sample. The rearrangement uses TRBV18 and TRBJ2-5; perhaps D is TRBD1 or TRBD2 (5 bases each). Germline values: CDR1 KGHSH, CDR2 LQKENI. Trimming took 2 bases from V and 4 from J, leaving 8 bases between them. CDR3 length: 13 residues. CDR3 in amino acids: CASSPGGGETQYF. CDR3 DNA sequence: TGTGCCAGCTCACCAGGTGGGGGAGAGACCCAGTACTTC.

This chain joins TRBV10-3 and TRBJ2-1; 12 bases line up with TRBD2. This CDR3 has 14 residues. Germline trimming cut 6 bases from V and 9 bases from J; bases unmatched to any gene: 6. From germline, CDR1 is ENHRY and CDR2 SYGVKD. CDR3 residues: CAIRLTSGSGEQFF. The CDR3 nucleotides read TGTGCCATCAGGTTGACTAGCGGGAGCGGTGAGCAGTTCTTC.

The V and J genes are TRBV25-1 and TRBJ2-7, with TRBD2 identical over 9 bases. V lost 3 bases and J lost 3; bases outside the gene matches: 6. CDR3 length: 15 amino acids. Germline lookup yields CDR1 MGHDK and CDR2 SYGVNS. Here the CDR3 reads CASSDSGRGYYEQYF. DNA for the CDR3: TGTGCCAGCAGTGATAGCGGGAGAGGGTACTACGAGCAGTACTTC.

This chain links TRBV19 with TRBJ2-1; D possibly corresponds to TRBD1 (5 bases). V lost 4 bases to trimming and J lost 7 bases, with 17 bases between them. Germline V gene sequence: CDR1 LNHDA, CDR2 SQIVND (reference sequence). The CDR3 extends over 15 amino acids. CDR3 in DNA: TGTGCCAGTAGTAATTGGGGCACGTCGAGAAATGAGCAGTTCTTC. Protein: CASSNWGTSRNEQFF. Combining the CDR3 with reference TRBV19 and TRBJ2-1 gives the whole variable domain DGGITQSPKYLFRKEGQNVTLSCEQNLNHDAMYWYRQDPGQGLRLIYYSQIVNDFQKGDIAEGYSVSREKKESFPLTVTSAQKNPTAFYLCASSNWGTSRNEQFFGPGTRLTVL.

This rearrangement joins TRBV11-2 to TRBJ2-7; TRBD2 matches at 7 bases. With 2 bases clipped from V and 11 bases from J, the junction kept 12 bases outside the gene matches. The CDR3 loop spans 14 amino acids. Germline CDR1 and CDR2: SGHAT and FQNNGV. CDR3 DNA sequence: TGTGCCAGCAGCTTATGGGAGGGGCGCGGTGAGGAGTACTTC. It codes for CASSLWEGRGEEYF.

The V gene is TRBV5-1, the J gene TRBJ2-3; D is undetermined. The CDR3 length is 13 residues. V was shortened by 0 bases and J by 8 bases, with 10 bases between the two germline ends. Germline V gene sequence: CDR1 SGHRS, CDR2 YFSETQ. This chain's CDR3 is CASSLASRSTQYF. Here the CDR3 DNA reads TGCGCCAGCAGCTTGGCCAGTCGCAGTACGCAGTATTTT. The full variable domain, rest sourced from reference TRBV5-1 and TRBJ2-3, is KAGVTQTPRYLIKTRGQQVTLSCSPISGHRSVSWYQQTPGQGLQFLFEYFSETQRNKGNFPGRFSGRQFSNSRSEMNVSTLELGDSALYLCASSLASRSTQYFGPGTRLTVL.

The CDR3 DNA is TGTGCCAGCTCACCACCGGGACTAGCGGGAGTCTACGAGCAGTACTTC. As protein: CASSPPGLAGVYEQYF. The chain is built from TRBV18 and TRBJ2-7, with 14 bases lining up with TRBD2. The CDR3 is 16 residues long. V lost 0 bases, J lost 3 bases, and 1 base stayed unmatched. Germline V CDR1 and CDR2: KGHSH, LQKENI.

This sequence joins TRBV7-2 and TRBJ1-2; D not certain. V was shortened by 1 base and J by 8 bases, with 20 bases between the two germline ends. This CDR3 is built from 16 residues. The germline V gene encodes CDR1 SGHTA and CDR2 FQGNSA. The CDR3 sequence: CASSLVNHEPGEGYTF. CDR3 bases: TGTGCCAGCAGCTTAGTAAATCATGAGCCTGGGGAGGGCTACACCTTC.

This clone was seen a few times. The chain is built from TRBV5-4 and TRBJ1-2, with a tentative D call TRBD1 (5 bases). V lost 4 bases to trimming and J lost 8 bases, with 15 bases between them. Germline V CDR1 and CDR2: SGHNT, YYREEE (reference sequence). The CDR3 has 13 amino acids. The CDR3 sequence: CASSPGPSGGYTF. CDR3 in DNA: TGTGCCAGCAGCCCGGGACCCTCGGGGGGCTACACCTTC.

V is TRBV9 and J is TRBJ2-1, with a weak D call TRBD1 (5 bases). CDR3 length equals 15 residues. Between the trimmed V and J ends, which lost 0 bases and 5 bases, there was a span of 12 bases. Germline V CDR1 and CDR2: SGDLS, YYNGEE. CDR3 loop: CASSVVSTRDNEQFF. The DNA for the CDR3 is TGTGCCAGCAGCGTAGTCTCTACCAGGGACAATGAGCAGTTCTTC.

The V gene is TRBV5-4, the J gene TRBJ2-5; D tentatively reads TRBD1 or TRBD2 (7 bases each). This CDR3 is built from 14 residues. CDR1 SGHNT and CDR2 YYREEE come from the germline V gene (reference sequence). V was shortened by 4 bases and J by 5 bases, with 15 bases between the two germline ends. CDR3 nucleotide sequence: TGTGCCAGCAGCCCCGAGGGAGGGGGCGAGACCCAGTACTTC. Residues: CASSPEGGGETQYF.

This chain links TRBV5-1 with TRBJ1-4; D is undetermined. CDR1 and CDR2 from the germline V gene are SGHRS and YFSETQ. Trimming removed 4 bases at V and 2 bases at J, with 12 bases between. The CDR3 contains 15 residues. The CDR3 reads CASSDGAATNEKLFF. DNA of the CDR3: TGCGCCAGCAGCGACGGCGCGGCCACTAATGAAAAACTGTTTTTT.

V gene TRBV2 combines with J gene TRBJ2-3, with a tentative D call TRBD2 (5 bases). Germline values: CDR1 SNHLY, CDR2 FYNNEI. V was pared by 7 bases and J by 0 bases, with 11 bases between. This CDR3 spans 14 amino acids. The CDR3 nucleotides read TGTGCCAGCAAGCGGCCGCTCAGCACAGATACGCAGTATTTT. Translating it yields CASKRPLSTDTQYF.

The chain links TRBV7-2 to TRBJ2-7; 7 nucleotides match TRBD1. V trimming: 4 bases; J trimming: 2 bases; junction bases outside the gene matches: 11. The germline CDR1 and CDR2 sequences are SGHTA and FQGNSA. This CDR3 is built from 16 residues. In DNA form, the CDR3 reads TGTGCCAGCAGCTCCCAATCACAGGGGATCCCCTACGAGCAGTACTTC. This encodes CASSSQSQGIPYEQYF.

V gene TRBV7-9 combines with J gene TRBJ2-4, with D uncertain. V was pared by 2 bases and J by 8 bases, with 7 bases between. CDR1 SEHNR and CDR2 FQNEAQ come from the germline V gene (reference sequence). The CDR3 is 12 amino acids. CDR3 in DNA: TGTGCCAGCAGCTTATCGTTTCACATTCAGTACTTC. Protein sequence: CASSLSFHIQYF.

CDR3 in DNA: TGTGCCAGCATGTTTCGTGCGGGGCTCTATGGCTACACCTTC. Encoded protein: CASMFRAGLYGYTF. The rearrangement uses TRBV27 and TRBJ1-2, with TRBD1 as a possible D gene (5 bases). Germline assignment: CDR1 MNHEY and CDR2 SMNVEV (reference sequence). Trimming cost V 7 bases and J 4 bases, with 16 bases left between them. This CDR3 has 14 residues.

This clone was seen just once. V is TRBV6-1 and J is TRBJ2-3; no reliable D call. Germline V gene data show CDR1 as MNHNS and CDR2 as SASEGT. CDR3 size: 14 residues. Trimming took off 2 bases at V and 4 bases at J, with 10 bases between the two ends. CDR3 nucleotides: TGTGCCAGCAGTGAATTGTATGGGGCAGATACGCAGTATTTT. The encoded protein is CASSELYGADTQYF.

V is TRBV28 and J is TRBJ1-5; D remains unclear. Germline-derived CDR1 and CDR2 are MDHEN and SYDVKM. Trimming took 3 bases from V and 4 from J, leaving 4 bases between them. This CDR3 spans 12 amino acids. CDR3 residues: CASSFANQPQHF. The CDR3 DNA is TGTGCCAGCAGTTTCGCTAATCAGCCCCAGCATTTT. The full variable domain, in which reference TRBV28 and TRBJ1-5 provide the parts outside the CDR3, is DVKVTQSSRYLVKRTGEKVFLECVQDMDHENMFWYRQDPGLGLRLIYFSYDVKMKEKGDIPEGYSVSREKKERFSLILESASTNQTSMYLCASSFANQPQHFGDGTRLSIL.

The chain carries TRBV7-9 and TRBJ1-5; TRBD1 matches at 7 bases. CDR1 is SEHNR and CDR2 is FQNEAQ in the germline V gene (reference sequence). V lost 5 bases and J lost 1; bases outside the gene matches: 5. The CDR3 runs to 15 residues. The CDR3 DNA is TGTGCCAGCAGCATTGCAGGGGGGAGCAATCAGCCCCAGCATTTT. Amino acids: CASSIAGGSNQPQHF.

In DNA, the CDR3 is TGTGCCAGTAAGGGGACAGCATACGAGCAGTACTTC. It is translated as CASKGTAYEQYF. This chain joins TRBV19 and TRBJ2-7; 7 bases agree with TRBD1. Trimming removed 7 bases from V and 4 bases from J; junction bases left unmatched: 4. Germline CDR1 reads LNHDA; CDR2 reads SQIVND (reference sequence). The length of the CDR3 is 12 residues.

CDR3 nucleotides: TGTGCCAGCAGCACTTCCGGGACCCCCTACGAGCAGTACTTC. Translated, it gives CASSTSGTPYEQYF. V is TRBV7-9 and J is TRBJ2-7; D is possibly TRBD1 or TRBD2 (5 bases each). The CDR3 has 14 amino acids. CDR1 and CDR2 from the germline V gene are SEHNR and FQNEAQ (reference sequence). Trimming took off 5 bases at V and 2 bases at J, with 13 bases between the two ends.

This rearrangement joins TRBV5-1 to TRBJ2-7, with a possible D match to TRBD1 (6 bases). Germline CDR1 is SGHRS and CDR2 is YFSETQ. V was trimmed by 0 bases and J by 0 bases, leaving 13 bases between them. CDR3 length equals 16 residues. The CDR3 coding sequence is TGCGCCAGCAGCTTGGTCCCGACAGGAAACTCCTACGAGCAGTACTTC. This encodes CASSLVPTGNSYEQYF.

The rearrangement joins TRBV5-6 to TRBJ2-7; 9 bases are shared with TRBD1. With 4 bases clipped from V and 4 bases from J, the junction kept 9 bases outside the gene matches. The CDR3 is 15 amino acids. The germline CDR1 and CDR2 sequences are SGHDT and YYEEEE. The CDR3 coding sequence is TGTGCCAGCAGCACCCGGGACAGGGTTTCGTACGAGCAGTACTTC. Translated: CASSTRDRVSYEQYF.

The DNA for the CDR3 is TGTGCCAGCAGCTTGGGCAGACCGGTCTACGAGCAGTACTTC. As protein: CASSLGRPVYEQYF. The chain joins TRBV5-4 to TRBJ2-7; D gene uncertain. The CDR3 is 14 residues long. The V end lost 0 bases, the J end lost 3 bases, and 10 bases lay between the germline ends. Germline V gene lookup returns CDR1 SGHNT and CDR2 YYREEE (reference sequence).